This T cell receptor beta chain appears in the sequencing data of a study of blood T cell repertoires in COVID-19. Original data processing: For nucleated cells, counts were estimated from reference gene primer amplification. Using immunoSEQ multiplex PCR, the repertoire was profiled, and TCRdb retains in-frame clones only, with some absent. V and J calls and clone size are copied from that table; D and trimming were computed from the DNA. This table has more than 300,000 clones, approximately 90% appearing once. Germline CDR1 is SGHRS and CDR2 is YFSETQ. V was pared by 0 bases and J by 0 bases, with 4 bases between. The CDR3 covers 14 residues.

The sequence was collected from a woman aged 30 to 39 who had been exposed to COVID-19. V usage is TRBV5-1 and J usage is TRBJ2-1; D not certain. The sequenced sample consisted of PBMCs or T cells enriched from blood (not recorded which). This CDR3 reads CASSLGSSYNEQFF. The DNA for the CDR3 is TGCGCCAGCAGCTTGGGGAGCTCCTACAATGAGCAGTTCTTC.